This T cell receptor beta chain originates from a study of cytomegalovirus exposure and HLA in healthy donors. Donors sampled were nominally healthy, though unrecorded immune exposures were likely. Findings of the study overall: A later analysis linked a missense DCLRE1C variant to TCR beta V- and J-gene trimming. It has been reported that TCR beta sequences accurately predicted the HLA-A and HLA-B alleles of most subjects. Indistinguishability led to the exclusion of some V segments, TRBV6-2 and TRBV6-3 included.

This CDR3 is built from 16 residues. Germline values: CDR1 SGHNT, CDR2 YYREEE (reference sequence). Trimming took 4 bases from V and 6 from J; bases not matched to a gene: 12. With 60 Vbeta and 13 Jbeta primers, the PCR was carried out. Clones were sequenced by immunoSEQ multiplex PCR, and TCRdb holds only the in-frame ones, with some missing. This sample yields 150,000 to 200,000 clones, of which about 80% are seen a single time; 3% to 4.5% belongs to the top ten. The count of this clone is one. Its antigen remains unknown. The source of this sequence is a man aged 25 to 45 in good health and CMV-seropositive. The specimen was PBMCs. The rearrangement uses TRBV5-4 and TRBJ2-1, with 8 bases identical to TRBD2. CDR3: CASSQEWTSLGNEQFF. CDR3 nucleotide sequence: TGTGCCAGCAGCCAAGAATGGACTAGCTTGGGCAATGAGCAGTTCTTC. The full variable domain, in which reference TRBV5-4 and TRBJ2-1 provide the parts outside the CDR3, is ETGVTQSPTHLIKTRGQQVTLRCSSQSGHNTVSWYQQALGQGPQFIFQYYREEENGRGNFPPRFSGLQFPNYSSELNVNALELDDSALYLCASSQEWTSLGNEQFFGPGTRLTVL.